This T cell receptor beta chain was recorded in a study of CD8 T cells in Susac syndrome. Reverse transcription of roughly 0.45 to 1 ug RNA was performed with random hexamers. Multiplex PCR with immunoSEQ amplified the TCR beta CDR3 across 54 Vbeta and 13 Jbeta. TCRdb ran MiXCR on the immunoSEQ multiplex PCR reads and lists one entry per CDR3 protein. The sample lists around 130,000 distinct CDR3 sequences, around 85% occurring once. J lost 5 bases, V lost 6 bases, and 7 bases had no gene match. The CDR3 contains 14 residues. This clonotype was found once. The multiple sclerosis controls were treatment-naive patients with relapsing-remitting disease that was stable or active.

The V call is TRBV12-3 or TRBV12-4, the J call TRBJ2-1, with TRBD1 identical over 7 bases. The source material was CD8+ T cells from PBMCs. The TCR comes from a human donor with multiple sclerosis. CDR3 in amino acids: CASRNRGIDNEQFF. The CDR3 bases are TGTGCCAGCAGAAACAGGGGAATCGACAATGAGCAGTTCTTC.